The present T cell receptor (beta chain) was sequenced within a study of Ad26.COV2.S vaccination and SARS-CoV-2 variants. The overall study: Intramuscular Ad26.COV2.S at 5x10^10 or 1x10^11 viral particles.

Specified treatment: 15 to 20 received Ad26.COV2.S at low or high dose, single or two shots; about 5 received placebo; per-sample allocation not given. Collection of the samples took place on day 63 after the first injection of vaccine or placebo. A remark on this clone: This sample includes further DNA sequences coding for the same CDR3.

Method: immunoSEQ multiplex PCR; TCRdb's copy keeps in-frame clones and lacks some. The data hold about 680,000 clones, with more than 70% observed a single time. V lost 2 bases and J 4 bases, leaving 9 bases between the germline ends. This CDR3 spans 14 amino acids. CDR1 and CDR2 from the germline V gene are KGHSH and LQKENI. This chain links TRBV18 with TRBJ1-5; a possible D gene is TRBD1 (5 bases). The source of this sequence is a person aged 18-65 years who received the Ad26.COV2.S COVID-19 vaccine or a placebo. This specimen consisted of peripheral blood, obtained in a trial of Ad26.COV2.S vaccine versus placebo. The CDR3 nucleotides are TGTGCCAGCTCACCAGGGGGAGGGAATCAGCCCCAGCATTTT. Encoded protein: CASSPGGGNQPQHF. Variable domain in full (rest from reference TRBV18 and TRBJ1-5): NAGVMQNPRHLVRRRGQEARLRCSPMKGHSHVYWYRQLPEEGLKFMVYLQKENIIDESGMPKERFSAEFPKEGPSILRIQQVVRGDSAAYFCASSPGGGNQPQHFGDGTRLSIL.